This T cell receptor beta chain was identified in a study of blood T cell repertoires in COVID-19. Produced via immunoSEQ multiplex PCR; TCRdb's table is partial and in-frame only. The sample gives roughly 100,000 clones, 85% to 90% of which show up once; roughly 5% is in the top ten. Losses at the gene ends were 4 bases for V and 6 bases for J; bases not matched to a gene: 8. The germline gives CDR1 LGHNA, CDR2 YNFKEQ. The CDR3 sequence is 15 residues long. Sample: peripheral blood. The sequence derives from a human donor in a cohort sampled during active COVID-19. The chain joins TRBV4-2 to TRBJ1-4; 7 nucleotides line up with TRBD1. This CDR3 reads CASSLGTAGDEKLFF. The CDR3 nucleotides read TGTGCCAGCAGCCTTGGGACAGCCGGCGATGAAAAACTGTTTTTT.